This TCR beta chain was recorded in a study of regulatory T cells in long-lasting Graves disease. Deletions cut 7 bases from V and 0 bases from J, with 18 bases between. The CDR3 sequence is 17 residues long. From germline, CDR1 is MNHNS and CDR2 SASEGT. The table lists this clonotype with a few counts. Time point noted: newly diagnosed GD, antithyroid drugs for less than 3 months. Researchers made the TCR library from RNA that was extracted from PBMCs. Arm-PCR of CDR3 regions and iRepertoire HTBI primers were used to build TCR beta libraries. MiXCR was run by TCRdb on the multiplex PCR reads, yielding one entry per CDR3 protein. The sample includes 440,000 or so distinct CDR3 sequences, roughly 15% of them seen just once. The same data also went into a second study, on T cells in Graves' hyperthyroidism and ophthalmopathy. As that report states: Using the HTBI primer set, a first-round RT-PCR was run on the TCR CDR3.

The gene calls are TRBV6-1 and TRBJ2-2, with no clear D. This sequence originates from a woman in her thirties with Graves disease. The material sequenced was peripheral blood mononuclear cells (PBMCs), taken at new diagnosis, from a patient treated with antithyroid drugs. DNA of the CDR3: TGTGCCAGCACCCCCGTGGTGGGCGTCGCGAACACCGGGGAGCTGTTTTTT. Its protein product is CASTPVVGVANTGELFF.